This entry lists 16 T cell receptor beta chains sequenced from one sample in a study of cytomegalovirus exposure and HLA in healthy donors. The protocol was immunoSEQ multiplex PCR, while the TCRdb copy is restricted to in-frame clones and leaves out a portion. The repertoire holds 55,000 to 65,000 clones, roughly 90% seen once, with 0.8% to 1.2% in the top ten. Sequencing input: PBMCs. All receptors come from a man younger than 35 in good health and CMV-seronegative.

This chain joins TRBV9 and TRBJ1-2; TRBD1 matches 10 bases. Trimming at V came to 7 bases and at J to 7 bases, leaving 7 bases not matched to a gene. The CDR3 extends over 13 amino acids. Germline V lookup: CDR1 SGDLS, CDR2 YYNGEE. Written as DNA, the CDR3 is TGTGCCAGCTGGGACAGGGGTTCCGCTGGCTACACCTTC. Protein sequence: CASWDRGSAGYTF.

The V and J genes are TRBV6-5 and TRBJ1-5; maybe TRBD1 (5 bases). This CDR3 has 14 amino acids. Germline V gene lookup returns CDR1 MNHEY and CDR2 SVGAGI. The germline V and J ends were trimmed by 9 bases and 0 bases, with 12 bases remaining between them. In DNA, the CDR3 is TGTGCCAGTGGTGGGGGGAATAGCAATCAGCCCCAGCATTTT. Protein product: CASGGGNSNQPQHF.

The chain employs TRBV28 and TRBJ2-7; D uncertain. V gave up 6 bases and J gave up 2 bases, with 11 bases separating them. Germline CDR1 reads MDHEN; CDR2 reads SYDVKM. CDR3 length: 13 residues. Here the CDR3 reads CASRPVGTYEQYF. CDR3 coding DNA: TGTGCCAGCAGGCCGGTGGGCACCTACGAGCAGTACTTC.

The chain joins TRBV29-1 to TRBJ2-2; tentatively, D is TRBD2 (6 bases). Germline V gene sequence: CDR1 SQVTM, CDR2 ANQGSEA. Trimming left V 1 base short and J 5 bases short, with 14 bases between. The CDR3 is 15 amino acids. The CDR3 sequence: CSVEVDGSGTGELFF. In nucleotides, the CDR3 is TGCAGCGTTGAAGTTGACGGGAGCGGAACCGGGGAGCTGTTTTTT.

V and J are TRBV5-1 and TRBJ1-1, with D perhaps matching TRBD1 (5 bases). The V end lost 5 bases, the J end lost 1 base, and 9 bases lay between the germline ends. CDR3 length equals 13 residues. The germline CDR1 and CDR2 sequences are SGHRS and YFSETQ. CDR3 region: CASRQGGNTEAFF. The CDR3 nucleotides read TGCGCCAGCAGGCAGGGTGGGAACACTGAAGCTTTCTTT.

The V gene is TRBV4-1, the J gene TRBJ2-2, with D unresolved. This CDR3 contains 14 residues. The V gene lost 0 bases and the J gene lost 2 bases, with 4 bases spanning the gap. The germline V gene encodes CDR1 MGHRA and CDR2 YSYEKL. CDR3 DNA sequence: TGCGCCAGCAGCCAAGACCATAACACCGGGGAGCTGTTTTTT. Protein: CASSQDHNTGELFF.

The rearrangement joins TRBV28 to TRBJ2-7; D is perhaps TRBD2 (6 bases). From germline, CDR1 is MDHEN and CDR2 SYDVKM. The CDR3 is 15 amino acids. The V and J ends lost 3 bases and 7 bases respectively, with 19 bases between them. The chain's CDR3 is CASSFELASLGEQYF. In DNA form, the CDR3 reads TGTGCCAGCAGTTTCGAGCTAGCGTCCCTCGGGGAGCAGTACTTC. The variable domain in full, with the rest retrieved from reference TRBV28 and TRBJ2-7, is DVKVTQSSRYLVKRTGEKVFLECVQDMDHENMFWYRQDPGLGLRLIYFSYDVKMKEKGDIPEGYSVSREKKERFSLILESASTNQTSMYLCASSFELASLGEQYFGPGTRLTVT.

Here the CDR3 DNA reads TGTGCCATCAGTGTAGGGGACAACTCCTACGAGCAGTACTTC. It codes for CAISVGDNSYEQYF. The chain joins TRBV10-3 to TRBJ2-7, with D perhaps matching TRBD1 (6 bases). Trimming stripped 4 bases from V and 0 bases from J, with 10 bases between. Germline V gene data show CDR1 as ENHRY and CDR2 as SYGVKD. This CDR3 is built from 14 residues.

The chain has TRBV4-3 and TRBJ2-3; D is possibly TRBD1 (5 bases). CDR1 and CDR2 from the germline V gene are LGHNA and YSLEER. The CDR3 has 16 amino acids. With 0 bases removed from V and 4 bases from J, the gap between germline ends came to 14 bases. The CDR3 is CASSQDWQGGSDTQYF. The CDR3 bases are TGCGCCAGCAGCCAAGATTGGCAGGGTGGGTCAGATACGCAGTATTTT.

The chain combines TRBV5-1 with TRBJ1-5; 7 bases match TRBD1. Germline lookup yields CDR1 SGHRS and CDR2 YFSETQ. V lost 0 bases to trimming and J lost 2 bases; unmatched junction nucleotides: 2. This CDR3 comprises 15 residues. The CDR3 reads CASSLGTGGNQPQHF. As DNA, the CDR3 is TGCGCCAGCAGCTTGGGAACAGGGGGCAATCAGCCCCAGCATTTT.

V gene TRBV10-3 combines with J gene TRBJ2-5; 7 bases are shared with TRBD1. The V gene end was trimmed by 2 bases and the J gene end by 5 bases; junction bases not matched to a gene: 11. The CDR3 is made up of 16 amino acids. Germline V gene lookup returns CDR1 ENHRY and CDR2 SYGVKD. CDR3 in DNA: TGTGCCATCAGTGAGACGAAGACAGGGCCCCTGGAGACCCAGTACTTC. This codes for CAISETKTGPLETQYF.

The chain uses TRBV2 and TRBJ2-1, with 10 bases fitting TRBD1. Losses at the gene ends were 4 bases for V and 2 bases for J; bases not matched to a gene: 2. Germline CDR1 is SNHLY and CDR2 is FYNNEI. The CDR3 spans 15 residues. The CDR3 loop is CASSGTGGTYNEQFF. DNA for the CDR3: TGTGCCAGCAGTGGGACAGGGGGAACCTACAATGAGCAGTTCTTC.

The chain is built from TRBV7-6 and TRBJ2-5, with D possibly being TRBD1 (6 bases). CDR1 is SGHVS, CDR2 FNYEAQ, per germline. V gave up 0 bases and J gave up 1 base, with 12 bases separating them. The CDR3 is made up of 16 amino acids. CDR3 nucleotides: TGTGCCAGCAGCTTAGCTCACACAGGGCGCCAAGAGACCCAGTACTTC. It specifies CASSLAHTGRQETQYF.

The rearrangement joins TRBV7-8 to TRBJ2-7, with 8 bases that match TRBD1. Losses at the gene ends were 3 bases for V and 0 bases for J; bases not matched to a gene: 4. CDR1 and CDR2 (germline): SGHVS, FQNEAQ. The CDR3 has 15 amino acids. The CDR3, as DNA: TGTGCCAGCAGCTTTCCGGGACAGGTCTCCTACGAGCAGTACTTC. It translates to CASSFPGQVSYEQYF.

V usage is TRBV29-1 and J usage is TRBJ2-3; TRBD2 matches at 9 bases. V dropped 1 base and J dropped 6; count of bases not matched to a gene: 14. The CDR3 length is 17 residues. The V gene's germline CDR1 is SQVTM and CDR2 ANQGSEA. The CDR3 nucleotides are TGCAGCGTTGAAGGGGTAGCGGGAGATACCGTCGCGGATACGCAGTATTTT. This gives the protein CSVEGVAGDTVADTQYF.

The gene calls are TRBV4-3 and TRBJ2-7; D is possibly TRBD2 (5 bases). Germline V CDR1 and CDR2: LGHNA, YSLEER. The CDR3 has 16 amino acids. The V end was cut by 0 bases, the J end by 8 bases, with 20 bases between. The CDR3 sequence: CASSQDSDGYYFQQYF. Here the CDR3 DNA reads TGCGCCAGCAGCCAAGATAGCGACGGATATTATTTTCAGCAGTACTTC.